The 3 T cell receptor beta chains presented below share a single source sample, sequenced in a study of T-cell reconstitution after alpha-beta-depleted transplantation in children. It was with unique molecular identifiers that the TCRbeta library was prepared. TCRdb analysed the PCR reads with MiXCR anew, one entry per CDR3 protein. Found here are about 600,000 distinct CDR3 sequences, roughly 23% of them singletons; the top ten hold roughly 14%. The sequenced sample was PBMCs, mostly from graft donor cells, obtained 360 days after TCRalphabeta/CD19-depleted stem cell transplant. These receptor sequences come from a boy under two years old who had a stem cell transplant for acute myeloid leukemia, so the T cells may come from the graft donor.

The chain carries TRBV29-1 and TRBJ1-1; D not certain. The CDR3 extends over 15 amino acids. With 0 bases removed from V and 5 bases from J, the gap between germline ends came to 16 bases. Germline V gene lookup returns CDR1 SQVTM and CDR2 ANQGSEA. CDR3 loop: CSVEDSKRGVTEAFF. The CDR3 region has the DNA TGCAGCGTTGAAGATTCCAAGCGCGGGGTTACTGAAGCTTTCTTT.

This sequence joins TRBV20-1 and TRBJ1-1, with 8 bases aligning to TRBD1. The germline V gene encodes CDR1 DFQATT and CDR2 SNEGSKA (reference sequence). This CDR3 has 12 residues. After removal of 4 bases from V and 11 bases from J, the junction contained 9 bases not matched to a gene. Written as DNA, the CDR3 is TGCAGTGCTAATCGAGAACAGGGGGAGGCTTTCTTT. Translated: CSANREQGEAFF.

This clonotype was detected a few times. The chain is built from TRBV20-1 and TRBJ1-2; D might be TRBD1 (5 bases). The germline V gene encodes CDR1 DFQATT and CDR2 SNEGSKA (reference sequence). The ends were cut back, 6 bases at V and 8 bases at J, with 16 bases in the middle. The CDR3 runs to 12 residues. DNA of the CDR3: TGCAGTGCGGGCGGGGGGTTTGACGGCTACACCTTC. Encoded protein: CSAGGGFDGYTF.